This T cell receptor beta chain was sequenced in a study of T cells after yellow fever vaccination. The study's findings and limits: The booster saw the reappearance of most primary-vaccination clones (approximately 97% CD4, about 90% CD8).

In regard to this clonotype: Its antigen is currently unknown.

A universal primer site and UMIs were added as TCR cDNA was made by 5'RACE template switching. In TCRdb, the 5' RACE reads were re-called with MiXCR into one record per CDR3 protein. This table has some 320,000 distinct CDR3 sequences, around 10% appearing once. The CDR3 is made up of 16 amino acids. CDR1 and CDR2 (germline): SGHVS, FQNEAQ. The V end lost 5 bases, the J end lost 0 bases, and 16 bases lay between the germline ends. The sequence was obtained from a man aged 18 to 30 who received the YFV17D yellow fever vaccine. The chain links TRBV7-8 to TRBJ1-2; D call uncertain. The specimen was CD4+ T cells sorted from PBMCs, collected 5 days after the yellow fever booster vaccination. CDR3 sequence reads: CASSLRSRRANYGYTF. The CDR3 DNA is TGTGCCAGCAGCCTACGGTCCCGGAGAGCTAACTATGGCTACACCTTC.